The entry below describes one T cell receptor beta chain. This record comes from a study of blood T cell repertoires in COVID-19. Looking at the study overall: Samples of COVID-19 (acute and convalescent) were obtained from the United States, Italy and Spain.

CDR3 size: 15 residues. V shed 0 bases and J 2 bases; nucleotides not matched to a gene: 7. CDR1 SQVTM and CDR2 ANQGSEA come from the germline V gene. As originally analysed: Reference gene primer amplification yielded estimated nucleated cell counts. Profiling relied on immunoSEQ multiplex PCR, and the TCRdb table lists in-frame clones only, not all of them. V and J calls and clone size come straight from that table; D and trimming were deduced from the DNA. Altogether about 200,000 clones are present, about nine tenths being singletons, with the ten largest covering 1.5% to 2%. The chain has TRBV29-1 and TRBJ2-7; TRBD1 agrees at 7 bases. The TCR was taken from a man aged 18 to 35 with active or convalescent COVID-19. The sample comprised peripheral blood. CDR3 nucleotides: TGCAGCGTTGAAGATTTAGGGACAGAGACCTACGAGCAGTACTTC. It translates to CSVEDLGTETYEQYF.